This section outlines one T cell receptor (beta chain) sequence together with its context. Its antigen remains unidentified. The sample is drawn from a study of T cell responses to AZD1222 COVID-19 vaccine. Study observations and caveats: Along spike, vaccine-associated CD4 TCRs were found throughout, with dominance at 160-218 and 743-854. The donor cohort was predominantly white British with a female majority, and clonal diversity may have been underestimated. Repertoires in all cases were sampled only once the peak T cell response had passed.

Germline loops: CDR1 SGHRS, CDR2 YFSETQ. This CDR3 has 14 residues. Trimming took off 0 bases at V and 4 bases at J, with 10 bases between the two ends. Sequencing used immunoSEQ multiplex PCR; TCRdb keeps in-frame clones, though not all of them. The data show some 150,000 clones, more than 75% seen once. Combined were second doses at about 4 or about 12 weeks. This chain joins TRBV5-1 and TRBJ1-1, with D unresolved. This TCR derives from an adult who received the AZD1222 COVID-19 vaccine. This sample comprised peripheral blood, obtained 28 days after the second AZD1222 dose. CDR3 loop: CASSLESWATEAFF. Here the CDR3 DNA reads TGCGCCAGCAGCTTGGAATCTTGGGCCACTGAAGCTTTCTTT.